This T cell receptor (beta chain) was found in a study of cytomegalovirus exposure and HLA in healthy donors. Overall study context: Counted in an early data release were 85 million or so unique TCRs from HLA-typed donors.

This CDR3 region has 13 residues. Trimming left V 4 bases short and J 4 bases short, with 10 bases between. CDR1 is ENHRY, CDR2 SYGVKD, per germline. Vbeta (60) and Jbeta (13) primers were used in the PCR. Some clones are missing from TCRdb's copy, which holds only in-frame ones; the method was immunoSEQ multiplex PCR. The profile shows about 130,000 clones, roughly 80% of them singletons. Input material: PBMCs. The rearrangement uses TRBV10-3 and TRBJ2-5, with D unresolved. This clonotype was obtained from a man aged 35-49 years in good health and CMV-seronegative. DNA for the CDR3: TGTGCCATCAGTGCTACGGGTGGAGAGACCCAGTACTTC. Amino acid sequence: CAISATGGETQYF.